This is a list of T cell receptor beta chains from one sample in a study of blood T cell repertoires in COVID-19. The table came from immunoSEQ multiplex PCR; TCRdb's copy has only in-frame clones and leaves some out. The repertoire holds a few hundred thousand clones, roughly 86% seen once, with about 2% in the top ten. What was sequenced was peripheral blood. The receptors originated from a young woman with COVID-19, enrolled during active disease. CDR3s include the opening cysteine and the closing phenylalanine or tryptophan. The D gene is left open where the match is weak. A row's size may be missing; if present it is once, few, many or a size class.

J | D | V | size | DNA | CDR3
TRBJ1-5 | . | TRBV7-8 | . | TGTGCCAGCAGCCTTAGTCCCGGGGAGGGTCAGCCCCAGCATTTT | CASSLSPGEGQPQHF
TRBJ2-1 | TRBD2 | TRBV5-1 | . | TGCGCCAGCAGCTTGGGCCCTAGCGGGACCAATGAGCAGTTCTTC | CASSLGPSGTNEQFF
TRBJ1-2 | . | TRBV29-1 | . | TGCAGCGGCGACAGGCCTCCCTATGGCTACACCTTC | CSGDRPPYGYTF
TRBJ1-5 | TRBD1 | TRBV19 | once | TGTGCCAGTAGTATAGCTTATAACAGGGGGAGCGGCAATCAGCCCCAGCATTTT | CASSIAYNRGSGNQPQHF
TRBJ1-1 | . | TRBV14 | once | TGTGCCAGCAGCGAAGTAGGGGCCCAGGATGAAGCTTTCTTT | CASSEVGAQDEAFF
TRBJ2-5 | TRBD2 | TRBV5-4 | . | TGTGCCAGCAGTAAAGGTGGTAGCGGGGGGCAAGGTCGAGAGACCCAGTACTTC | CASSKGGSGGQGRETQYF
TRBJ1-4 | . | TRBV5-1 | . | TGCGCCAGCAGCACAATGGGAGCAACTAATGAAAAACTGTTTTTT | CASSTMGATNEKLFF
TRBJ1-5 | TRBD1 | TRBV3-1/TRBV3-2 | . | TGTGCCAGCAGCCAAGTACAGGGGGGGTCCCAGCATTTT | CASSQVQGGSQHF
TRBJ2-5 | . | TRBV7-9 | . | TGTGCCAGCAGCCCCCGGAGGACGGGTGAGACCCAGTACTTC | CASSPRRTGETQYF
TRBJ2-7 | TRBD1 | TRBV7-3 | . | TGTGCCAGCAGCTTGCAGGGGGTCGGGGACGAGCAGTACTTC | CASSLQGVGDEQYF
TRBJ2-3 | . | TRBV12-3/TRBV12-4 | . | TGTGCCAGCAGTTTTGCGACAGATACGCAGTATTTT | CASSFATDTQYF
TRBJ2-5 | TRBD2 | TRBV7-2 | . | TGTGCCAGCAGCTTATATAGTAGCGGGGGGGCTTGGGAGACCCAGTACTTC | CASSLYSSGGAWETQYF
TRBJ2-4 | TRBD1 | TRBV6-2/TRBV6-3 | . | TGTGCCAGCAGTAGCACCGGGACAGGGGGACTTAGAAACATTCAGTACTTC | CASSSTGTGGLRNIQYF
TRBJ2-3 | . | TRBV29-1 | . | TGCAGCTTAGGGGAGGGCACAGATACGCAGTATTTT | CSLGEGTDTQYF
TRBJ2-2 | . | TRBV24-1 | few | TGTGCCACCAGTGATCCCGGAGAGGAGAACACCGGGGAGCTGTTTTTT | CATSDPGEENTGELFF
TRBJ2-7 | TRBD1 | TRBV30 | . | TGTGCCTACACGGGACAGACCTACGAGCAGTACTTC | CAYTGQTYEQYF
TRBJ1-2 | TRBD1 | TRBV29-1 | . | TGCAGCGTCTCGTTGAGGGGGGGGACAGGGACCGTCGGCTACACCTTC | CSVSLRGGTGTVGYTF
TRBJ1-5 | . | TRBV10-2 | once | TGCGCCAGCAGCCTGACAGGTCCCCAGCCCCAGCATTTT | CASSLTGPQPQHF
TRBJ1-6 | . | TRBV6-5 | . | TGTGCCAGCAGTTCAGGGAATTCACCCCTCCACTTT | CASSSGNSPLHF
TRBJ1-6 | TRBD1 | TRBV27 | . | TGTGCCAGCAGTTTATCACGGACAGGGGCTCTCCACTTT | CASSLSRTGALHF
TRBJ1-4 | TRBD1 | TRBV5-4 | few | TGTGCCAGCAGCTACGGACAGGGGGCGTCCCCAACTAATGAAAAACTGTTTTTT | CASSYGQGASPTNEKLFF
TRBJ2-1 | . | TRBV7-9 | . | TGTGCCAGCACCTCAGGGCGGCAGGGGAACTATCGCTCCTACAATGAGCAGTTCTTC | CASTSGRQGNYRSYNEQFF
TRBJ2-2 | TRBD1 | TRBV24-1 | . | TGTGCCACCAGTGATCGCGACCCCGGGACAGGGAAGACCGGGGAGCTGTTTTTT | CATSDRDPGTGKTGELFF
TRBJ1-1 | . | TRBV27 | . | TGTGCCAGCAGTTTATCGCGGAGGAACACTGAAGCTTTCTTT | CASSLSRRNTEAFF
TRBJ1-1 | . | TRBV27 | . | TGTGCCAGCAGTTTATCGTCCCAGGCGAACACTGAAGCTTTCTTT | CASSLSSQANTEAFF
TRBJ2-7 | . | TRBV3-1/TRBV3-2 | . | TGTGCCAGCAGCCCGTCCCCGGCAGGGGCATACGAGCAGTACTTC | CASSPSPAGAYEQYF
TRBJ2-5 | TRBD2 | TRBV27 | . | TGTGCCAGCAGGACATTAGCGGGGGGGCCGGAGACCCAGTACTTC | CASRTLAGGPETQYF
TRBJ2-1 | . | TRBV16 | . | TGTGCCAGCAGCCAATACTTTGGGGCAGGGACCTACAATGAGCAGTTCTTC | CASSQYFGAGTYNEQFF
TRBJ2-7 | . | TRBV18 | . | TGTGCCAGCTCACTACAAAGAGGTGACTACGAGCAGTACTTC | CASSLQRGDYEQYF
TRBJ1-2 | . | TRBV15 | . | TGTGCCACCAGCAGAGATGCAGAGGCTTTTAACTATGGCTACACCTTC | CATSRDAEAFNYGYTF
TRBJ1-1 | TRBD1 | TRBV19 | . | TGTGCCAGTACCTCGACAGGGGCAAACACTGAAGCTTTCTTT | CASTSTGANTEAFF
TRBJ2-5 | . | TRBV11-3 | . | TGTGCCAGCAGCTTAGATCAGACGGCTAGTAGCGAGACCCAGTACTTC | CASSLDQTASSETQYF
TRBJ1-6 | . | TRBV11-3 | . | TGTGCCAGCAGCTTAGATCGGTCCTATAATTCACCCCTCCACTTT | CASSLDRSYNSPLHF
TRBJ1-5 | TRBD1 | TRBV30 | once | TGTGCCTGGAGTATAAGGACAGGGGACGGCAATCAGCCCCAGCATTTT | CAWSIRTGDGNQPQHF
TRBJ2-1 | . | TRBV7-2 | . | TGTGCCAGCAGCTTAAATGCTGTAGCCGAAGGCAATGAGCAGTTCTTC | CASSLNAVAEGNEQFF
TRBJ1-5 | TRBD1 | TRBV27 | . | TGTGCCAGCAGAGCCCTTTCGAGGGGGCGCGATCAGCCCCAGCATTTT | CASRALSRGRDQPQHF
TRBJ1-1 | . | TRBV11-2 | . | TGTGCCAGCAGCTTAGCGGGGAGGGAGGGAGCTGAAGCTTTCTTT | CASSLAGREGAEAFF
TRBJ1-4 | . | TRBV3-1/TRBV3-2 | . | TGTGCCAGCAGCCACGGGGGGCTGGATGAAAAACTGTTTTTT | CASSHGGLDEKLFF
TRBJ1-2 | TRBD1 | TRBV7-9 | once | TGTGCCAGCACGACAGGGAACCATGGCTACACCTTC | CASTTGNHGYTF
TRBJ2-3 | . | TRBV3-1/TRBV3-2 | . | TGTGCCAGCAGCCCCACGGGGACTAGCACAGATACGCAGTATTTT | CASSPTGTSTDTQYF
TRBJ1-1 | . | TRBV18 | . | TGTGCCAGCTCACCTATCCAGGGCGGTGAAGCTTTCTTT | CASSPIQGGEAFF
TRBJ1-5 | . | TRBV6-5 | . | TGTGCCAGCAGCCGGGACTCTAAACAGCCCCAGCATTTT | CASSRDSKQPQHF
TRBJ1-5 | . | TRBV21-1 | once | TGTGCCAGCAGCAAGGTTCTTTGTGTGGGCAGGCACCCTCCTCATCAGCCCCAGCATTTT | CASSKVLCVGRHPPHQPQHF
TRBJ1-6 | . | TRBV7-9 | once | TGTGCCAGCAGCTTAGTACAGGGTGGATCCTATAATTCACCCCTCCACTTT | CASSLVQGGSYNSPLHF
TRBJ1-5 | TRBD1 | TRBV2 | . | TGTGCCAGCCGGACAGGGGGCGGTCAGCCCCAGCATTTT | CASRTGGGQPQHF
TRBJ2-1 | TRBD2 | TRBV11-2 | . | TGTGCCAGCACCCTCAGGTGGCTAGCGGGGGGCTCCTACAATGAGCAGTTCTTC | CASTLRWLAGGSYNEQFF
TRBJ2-1 | TRBD2 | TRBV9 | . | TGTGCCAGCAGCGCCCTAGCGGGGGCCTACAATGAGCAGTTCTTC | CASSALAGAYNEQFF
TRBJ2-2 | . | TRBV19 | . | TGTGCCACCGCGGGGTCCGGAGGCGGGGAGCTGTTTTTT | CATAGSGGGELFF
TRBJ2-3 | . | TRBV4-2 | . | TGTGCCAGCAGCCCCGGACTGGGCACAGATACGCAGTATTTT | CASSPGLGTDTQYF
TRBJ1-3 | . | TRBV19 | . | TGTGCCAGTATGCTGAGGAGCTCTGGAAACACCATATATTTT | CASMLRSSGNTIYF
TRBJ1-5 | . | TRBV5-8 | . | TGTGCCAGCAGCTTGTCGGCCCCAGGGAAGGGTCAGCCCCAGCATTTT | CASSLSAPGKGQPQHF
TRBJ1-2 | . | TRBV9 | once | TGTGCCAGCAGCCCTCAACCGGGTCTAGTCGGGGATGGCTACACCTTC | CASSPQPGLVGDGYTF